These 5 T cell receptor beta chains were sequenced from one sample in a study of cytomegalovirus exposure and HLA in healthy donors. Primers for the PCR totalled 60 Vbeta and 13 Jbeta. Method: immunoSEQ multiplex PCR; TCRdb's copy keeps in-frame clones and lacks some. The table has 150,000 to 200,000 clones, around 62% seen once. Sequenced input: PBMCs. The receptor source for this set is a man in his forties in good health and CMV-seronegative.

The rearrangement joins TRBV7-2 to TRBJ2-5; no reliable D call. V was clipped by 5 bases and J by 5 bases, with 6 bases between them. This CDR3 is 11 amino acids long. Germline values: CDR1 SGHTA, CDR2 FQGNSA. DNA for the CDR3: TGTGCCAGCAGCGTCCTTGAGACCCAGTACTTC. It translates to CASSVLETQYF. Drawing the rest from reference TRBV7-2 and TRBJ2-5, the complete variable domain is GAGVSQSPSNKVTEKGKDVELRCDPISGHTALYWYRQSLGQGLEFLIYFQGNSAPDKSGLPSDRFSAERTGGSVSTLTIQRTQQEDSAVYLCASSVLETQYFGPGTRLLVL.

There are a few counts of this clone. As DNA, the CDR3 is TGTGCCAGCAGCATTGACGCTAGCGGGGGGGCAACAGATACGCAGTATTTT. It yields the protein CASSIDASGGATDTQYF. The rearrangement uses TRBV5-4 and TRBJ2-3, with 12 bases fitting TRBD2. Unmatched junction bases numbered 9, after V lost 4 bases and J lost 3 bases. The CDR3 is 17 residues long. CDR1 and CDR2 from the germline V gene are SGHNT and YYREEE (reference sequence).

The CDR3 DNA reads TGTGCCAGCAGCCGACGTAGACTACACCAAGAGACCCAGTACTTC. It specifies CASSRRRLHQETQYF. The rearrangement links TRBV5-6 to TRBJ2-5; D is perhaps TRBD2 (5 bases). The CDR3 consists of 15 residues. Trimming took 4 bases from V and 0 from J, leaving 13 bases between them. Germline CDR1 SGHDT, CDR2 YYEEEE. The complete variable domain, with remaining parts taken from reference TRBV5-6 and TRBJ2-5, reads DAGVTQSPTHLIKTRGQQVTLRCSPKSGHDTVSWYQQALGQGPQFIFQYYEEEERQRGNFPDRFSGHQFPNYSSELNVNALLLGDSALYLCASSRRRLHQETQYFGPGTRLLVL.

This clone has more than one count but fewer than ten. The chain employs TRBV9 and TRBJ1-2; perhaps TRBD1 as D (6 bases). Looked up from germline, CDR1 is SGDLS and CDR2 is YYNGEE. V lost 4 bases to trimming and J lost 5 bases, with 15 bases between them. The CDR3 covers 14 residues. This CDR3 reads CASSPLIQGYGYTF. CDR3 coding DNA: TGTGCCAGCAGCCCCCTCATCCAGGGGTATGGCTACACCTTC.

The J gene is TRBJ2-7, the V gene TRBV5-4; 8 bases are a match to TRBD1. Germline V gene sequence: CDR1 SGHNT, CDR2 YYREEE (reference sequence). The CDR3 is 13 residues long. The V and J ends lost 4 bases and 2 bases, in that order; junction bases with no gene match: 2. As DNA, the CDR3 is TGTGCCAGCAGCACGACAGGGGCCTACGAGCAGTACTTC. It translates to CASSTTGAYEQYF.